This T cell receptor (beta chain) was captured by sequencing in a study of cytomegalovirus exposure and HLA in healthy donors. Whole-study results and caveats: A later analysis reported that several of the most significant clusters appeared to be linked to common viral pathogens, among them Epstein-Barr virus. Presence/absence analyses assumed roughly uniform sequencing depth across donors. Overall, approximately 180 TCR beta chains were annotated as cytomegalovirus-associated.

V gave up 4 bases and J gave up 8 bases; unmatched junction bases: 10. Germline V gene sequence: CDR1 MNHEY, CDR2 SVGAGI. This CDR3 has 16 residues. The table lists this clone with a few counts. The antigen is unknown. PCR was performed using 60 Vbeta and 13 Jbeta primers. TCRdb's copy holds only in-frame clones and misses some; the assay was immunoSEQ multiplex PCR. Of over 150,000 clones listed, approximately 77% are singletons. This receptor was taken from a man aged 18 to 35 in good health and CMV-seronegative. The chain carries TRBV6-5 and TRBJ2-2; 10 bases match TRBD1. The source material was PBMCs. The CDR3 DNA is TGTGCCAGCAGTTTATCCGGGACAGGGGCATGGGGGGAGCTGTTTTTT. This translates into CASSLSGTGAWGELFF.